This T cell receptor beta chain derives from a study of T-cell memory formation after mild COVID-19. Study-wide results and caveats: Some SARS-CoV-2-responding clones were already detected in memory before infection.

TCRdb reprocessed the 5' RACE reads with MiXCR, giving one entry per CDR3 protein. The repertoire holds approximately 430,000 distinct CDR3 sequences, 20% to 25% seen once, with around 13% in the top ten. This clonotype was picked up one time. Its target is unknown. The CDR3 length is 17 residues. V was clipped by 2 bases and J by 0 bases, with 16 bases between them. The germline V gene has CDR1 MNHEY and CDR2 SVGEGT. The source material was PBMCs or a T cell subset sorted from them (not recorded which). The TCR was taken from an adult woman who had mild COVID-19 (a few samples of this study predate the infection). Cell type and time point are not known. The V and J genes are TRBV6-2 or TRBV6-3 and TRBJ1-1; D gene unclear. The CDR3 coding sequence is TGTGCCAGCAGTTACGGGCTCCTGGTATACATGAACACTGAAGCTTTCTTT. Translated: CASSYGLLVYMNTEAFF.